This TCR beta chain was identified in a study of cytomegalovirus exposure and HLA in healthy donors. Whole-study findings and limits: Later work associated roughly 17,000 TCR beta sequences with HLA alleles at 0.05 false discovery rate. In vitro checks showed that a few CMV-associated chains really do target CMV antigens.

PCR amplification relied on 60 Vbeta primers (plus 13 Jbeta primers). Sequencing was performed with immunoSEQ multiplex PCR; in TCRdb, only in-frame clones are kept and a portion is missing. The sample has under 300,000 clones, 81% seen once; the top ten hold almost 8%. Points on this clone: Its antigen is not known.

The germline V gene has CDR1 DFQATT and CDR2 SNEGSKA (reference sequence). Deletions cut 5 bases from V and 4 bases from J, with 6 bases between. This CDR3 contains 11 residues. V usage is TRBV20-1 and J usage is TRBJ1-3, with D uncertain. The sequence came from a woman aged 55-69 years in good health and CMV-seropositive. Sequences were obtained from PBMCs. The CDR3 nucleotides are TGCAGTGCTCTAATAGGAAACACCATATATTTT. Translation gives CSALIGNTIYF.